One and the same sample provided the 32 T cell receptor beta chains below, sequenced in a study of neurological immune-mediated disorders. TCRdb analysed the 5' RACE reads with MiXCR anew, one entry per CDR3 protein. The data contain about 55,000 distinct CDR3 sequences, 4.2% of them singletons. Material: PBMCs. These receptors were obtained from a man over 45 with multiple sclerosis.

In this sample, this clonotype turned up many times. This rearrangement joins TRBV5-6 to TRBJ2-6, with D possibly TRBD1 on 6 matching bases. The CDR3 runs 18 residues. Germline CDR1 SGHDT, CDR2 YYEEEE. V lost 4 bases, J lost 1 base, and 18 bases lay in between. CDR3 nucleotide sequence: TGTGCCAGCAGCGTAGCATACTACAGGGATTCTGGGGCCAACGTCCTGACTTTC. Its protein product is CASSVAYYRDSGANVLTF.

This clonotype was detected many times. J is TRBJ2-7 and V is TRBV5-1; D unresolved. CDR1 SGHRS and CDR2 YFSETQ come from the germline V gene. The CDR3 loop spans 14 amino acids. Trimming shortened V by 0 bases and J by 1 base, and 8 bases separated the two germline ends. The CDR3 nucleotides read TGCGCCAGCAGCTTGGGGCTGAAATCCTACGAGCAGTACTTC. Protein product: CASSLGLKSYEQYF. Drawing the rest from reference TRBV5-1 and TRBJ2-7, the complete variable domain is KAGVTQTPRYLIKTRGQQVTLSCSPISGHRSVSWYQQTPGQGLQFLFEYFSETQRNKGNFPGRFSGRQFSNSRSEMNVSTLELGDSALYLCASSLGLKSYEQYFGPGTRLTVT.

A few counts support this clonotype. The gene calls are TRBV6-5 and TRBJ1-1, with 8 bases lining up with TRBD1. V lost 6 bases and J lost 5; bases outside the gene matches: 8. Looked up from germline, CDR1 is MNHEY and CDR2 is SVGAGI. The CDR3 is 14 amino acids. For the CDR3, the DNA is TGTGCCAGCAGCCAAGGACAGGGAAGAACTGAAGCTTTCTTT. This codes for CASSQGQGRTEAFF.

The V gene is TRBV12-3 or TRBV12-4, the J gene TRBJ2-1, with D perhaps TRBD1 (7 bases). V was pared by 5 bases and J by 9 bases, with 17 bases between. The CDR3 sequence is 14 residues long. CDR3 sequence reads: CASSPRQGGTEQFF. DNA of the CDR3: TGTGCCAGCAGTCCGCGACAGGGAGGTACTGAGCAGTTCTTC.

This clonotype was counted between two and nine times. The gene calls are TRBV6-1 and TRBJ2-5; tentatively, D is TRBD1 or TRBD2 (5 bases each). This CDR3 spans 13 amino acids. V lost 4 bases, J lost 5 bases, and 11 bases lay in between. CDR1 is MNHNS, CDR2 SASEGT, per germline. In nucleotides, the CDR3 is TGTGCCAGCAGTGTATGGGGGATGGAGACCCAGTACTTC. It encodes CASSVWGMETQYF.

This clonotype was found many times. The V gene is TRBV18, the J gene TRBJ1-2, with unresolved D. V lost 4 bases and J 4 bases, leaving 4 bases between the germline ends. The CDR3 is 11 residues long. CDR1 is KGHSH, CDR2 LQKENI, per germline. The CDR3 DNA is TGTGCCAGCTCACAGTCCTATGGCTACACCTTC. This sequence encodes CASSQSYGYTF.

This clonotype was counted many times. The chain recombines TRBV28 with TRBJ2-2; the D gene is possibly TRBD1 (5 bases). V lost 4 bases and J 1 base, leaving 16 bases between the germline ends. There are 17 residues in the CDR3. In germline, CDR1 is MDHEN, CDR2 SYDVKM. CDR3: CASSSPRGPLNTGELFF. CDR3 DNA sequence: TGTGCCAGCAGTTCCCCTAGGGGCCCCCTGAACACCGGGGAGCTGTTTTTT. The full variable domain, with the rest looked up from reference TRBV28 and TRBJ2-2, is DVKVTQSSRYLVKRTGEKVFLECVQDMDHENMFWYRQDPGLGLRLIYFSYDVKMKEKGDIPEGYSVSREKKERFSLILESASTNQTSMYLCASSSPRGPLNTGELFFGEGSRLTVL.

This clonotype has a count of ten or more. The CDR3 loop is CASSVDDRGTDTQYF. The CDR3 bases are TGTGCCAGCAGCGTAGACGACAGGGGCACAGATACGCAGTATTTT. The chain has TRBV9 and TRBJ2-3; 7 positions match TRBD1. CDR3 size: 15 residues. With V trimmed by 0 bases and J by 1 base, 2 bases remained unmatched. CDR1 is SGDLS, CDR2 YYNGEE, per germline. Full variable domain (missing parts from reference TRBV9 and TRBJ2-3): DSGVTQTPKHLITATGQRVTLRCSPRSGDLSVYWYQQSLDQGLQFLIQYYNGEERAKGNILERFSAQQFPDLHSELNLSSLELGDSALYFCASSVDDRGTDTQYFGPGTRLTVL.

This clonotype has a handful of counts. The DNA for the CDR3 is TGTGCCAGCAGCTTTGCAGTGAACACCGGGGAGCTGTTTTTT. The encoded protein is CASSFAVNTGELFF. This chain joins TRBV5-6 and TRBJ2-2; D is unresolved. The germline gives CDR1 SGHDT, CDR2 YYEEEE. The CDR3 is made up of 14 amino acids. The germline V and J ends were trimmed by 2 bases and 1 base, with 6 bases remaining between them.

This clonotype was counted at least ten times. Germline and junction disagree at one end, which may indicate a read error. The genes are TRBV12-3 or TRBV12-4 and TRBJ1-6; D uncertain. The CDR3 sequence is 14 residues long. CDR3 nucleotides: TGTGCCAGCAGTTTAGGACGAGATAATTCACCCCTCAACTTT. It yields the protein CASSLGRDNSPLNF.

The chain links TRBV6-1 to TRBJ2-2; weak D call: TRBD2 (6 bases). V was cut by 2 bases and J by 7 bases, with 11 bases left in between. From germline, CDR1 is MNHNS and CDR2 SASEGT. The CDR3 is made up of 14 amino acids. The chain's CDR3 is CASSEIGGIGELFF. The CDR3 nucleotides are TGTGCCAGCAGTGAAATAGGAGGGATCGGGGAGCTGTTTTTT.

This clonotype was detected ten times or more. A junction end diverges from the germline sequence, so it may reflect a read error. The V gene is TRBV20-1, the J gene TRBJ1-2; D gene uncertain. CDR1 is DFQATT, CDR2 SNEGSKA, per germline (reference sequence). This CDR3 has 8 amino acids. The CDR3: CSAFPDYF. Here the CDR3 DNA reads TGCAGTGCTTTCCCAGATTACTTC.

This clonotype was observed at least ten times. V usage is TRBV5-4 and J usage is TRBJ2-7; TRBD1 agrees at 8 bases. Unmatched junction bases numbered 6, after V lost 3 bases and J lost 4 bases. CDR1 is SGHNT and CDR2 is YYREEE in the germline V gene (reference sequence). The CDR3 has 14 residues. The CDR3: CASSSDRAVYEQYF. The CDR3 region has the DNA TGTGCCAGCAGCTCGGACAGGGCTGTTTACGAGCAGTACTTC.

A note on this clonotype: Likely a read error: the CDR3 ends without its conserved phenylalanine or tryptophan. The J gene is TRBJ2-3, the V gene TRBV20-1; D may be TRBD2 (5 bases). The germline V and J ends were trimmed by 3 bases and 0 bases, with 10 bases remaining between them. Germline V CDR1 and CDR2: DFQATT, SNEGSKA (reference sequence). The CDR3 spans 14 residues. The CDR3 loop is CSASVGVSTDTQYN. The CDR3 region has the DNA TGCAGTGCTAGTGTCGGGGTCAGCACAGATACGCAGTATAAT.

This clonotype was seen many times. CDR3 in amino acids: CASRRGQGSYEQYF. In DNA, the CDR3 is TGTGCCAGCAGACGCGGACAGGGGTCCTACGAGCAGTACTTC. The V call is TRBV6-5, the J call TRBJ2-7; 9 bases map to TRBD1. The CDR3 sequence is 14 residues long. Trimming at V came to 6 bases and at J to 1 base, leaving 4 bases not matched to a gene. Germline-derived CDR1 and CDR2 are MNHEY and SVGAGI.

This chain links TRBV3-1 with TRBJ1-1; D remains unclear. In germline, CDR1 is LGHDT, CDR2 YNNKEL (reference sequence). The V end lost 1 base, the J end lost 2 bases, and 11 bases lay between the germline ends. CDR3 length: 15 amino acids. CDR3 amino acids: CASSQANMGNTEAFF. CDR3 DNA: TGTGCCAGCAGCCAAGCGAATATGGGAAACACTGAAGCTTTCTTT.

Here the CDR3 DNA reads TGCAGTGCTAGAGATGAGGGACAGGTAGAGACCGGGGAGCTGTTTTTT. Translating gives CSARDEGQVETGELFF. This chain links TRBV20-1 with TRBJ2-2; 8 nucleotides match TRBD1. The V gene's germline CDR1 is DFQATT and CDR2 SNEGSKA (reference sequence). This CDR3 is built from 16 residues. J gave up 5 bases and V 0 bases, and 8 bases lay outside the gene matches.

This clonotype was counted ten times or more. Written as DNA, the CDR3 is TGCGCCAGCACCCTAGCGGGGGCTTACACCGGGGAGCTGTTTTTT. This encodes CASTLAGAYTGELFF. The chain recombines TRBV5-1 with TRBJ2-2, with 10 bases identical to TRBD2. The V gene end was trimmed by 6 bases and the J gene end by 3 bases; junction bases not matched to a gene: 5. The V gene's germline CDR1 is SGHRS and CDR2 YFSETQ. The CDR3 sequence is 15 residues long.

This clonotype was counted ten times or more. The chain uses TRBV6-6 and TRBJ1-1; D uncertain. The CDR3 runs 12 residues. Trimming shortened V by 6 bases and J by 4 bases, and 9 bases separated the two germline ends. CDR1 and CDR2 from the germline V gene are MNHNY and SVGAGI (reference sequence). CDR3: CASSPPATEAFF. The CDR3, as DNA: TGTGCCAGCAGCCCGCCGGCCACTGAAGCTTTCTTT.

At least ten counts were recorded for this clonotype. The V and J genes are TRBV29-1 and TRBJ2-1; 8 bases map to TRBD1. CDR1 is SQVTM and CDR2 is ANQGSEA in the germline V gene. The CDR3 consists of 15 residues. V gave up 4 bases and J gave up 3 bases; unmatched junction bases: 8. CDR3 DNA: TGCAGCGTTGCTGGACAGGGCAATAACTACAATGAGCAGTTCTTC. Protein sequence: CSVAGQGNNYNEQFF.

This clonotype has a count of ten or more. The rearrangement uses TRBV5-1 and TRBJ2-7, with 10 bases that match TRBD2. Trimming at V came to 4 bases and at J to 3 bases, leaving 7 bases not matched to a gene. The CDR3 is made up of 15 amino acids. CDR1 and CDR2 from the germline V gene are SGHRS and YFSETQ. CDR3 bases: TGCGCCAGCAGCACCGGGACTAGCGAACTCTACGAGCAGTACTTC. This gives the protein CASSTGTSELYEQYF.

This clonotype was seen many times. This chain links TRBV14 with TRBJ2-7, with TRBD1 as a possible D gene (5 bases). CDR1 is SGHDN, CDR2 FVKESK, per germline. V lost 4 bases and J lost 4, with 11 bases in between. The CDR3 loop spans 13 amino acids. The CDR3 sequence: CASSPRSGYEQYF. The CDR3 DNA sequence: TGTGCCAGCAGCCCTCGATCAGGGTACGAGCAGTACTTC.

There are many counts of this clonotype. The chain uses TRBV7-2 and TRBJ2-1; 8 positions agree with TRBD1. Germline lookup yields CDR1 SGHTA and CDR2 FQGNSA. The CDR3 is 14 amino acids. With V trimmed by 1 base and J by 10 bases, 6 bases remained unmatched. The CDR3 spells CASSLDQGAREQFF. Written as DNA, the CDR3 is TGTGCCAGCAGCTTAGACCAGGGGGCGCGAGAGCAGTTCTTC.

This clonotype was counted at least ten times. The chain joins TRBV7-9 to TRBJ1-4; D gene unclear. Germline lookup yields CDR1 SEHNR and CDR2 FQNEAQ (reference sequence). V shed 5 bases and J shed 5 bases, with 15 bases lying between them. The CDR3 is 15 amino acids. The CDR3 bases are TGTGCCAGCAGCGGCTTGGCAGGAGAAAATGAAAAACTGTTTTTT. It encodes CASSGLAGENEKLFF.

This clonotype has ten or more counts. CDR3 nucleotide sequence: TGTGCCAGCTCACAGGAATCCTACAATGAGCAGTTCTTC. It codes for CASSQESYNEQFF. V and J are TRBV7-3 and TRBJ2-1, with D possibly being TRBD1 (5 bases). Germline CDR1 reads SGHTA; CDR2 reads FQGTGA. This CDR3 has 13 residues. V lost 8 bases and J 1 base, leaving 9 bases between the germline ends. The full variable domain, with the rest looked up from reference TRBV7-3 and TRBJ2-1, is GAGVSQTPSNKVTEKGKYVELRCDPISGHTALYWYRQSLGQGPEFLIYFQGTGAADDSGLPNDRFFAVRPEGSVSTLKIQRTERGDSAVYLCASSQESYNEQFFGPGTRLTVL.

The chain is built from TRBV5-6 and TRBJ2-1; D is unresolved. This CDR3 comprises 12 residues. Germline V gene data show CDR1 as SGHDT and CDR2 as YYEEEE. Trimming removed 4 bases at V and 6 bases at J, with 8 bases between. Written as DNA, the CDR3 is TGTGCCAGCAGCCGTAGTAGCAATGAGCAGTTCTTC. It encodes CASSRSSNEQFF.

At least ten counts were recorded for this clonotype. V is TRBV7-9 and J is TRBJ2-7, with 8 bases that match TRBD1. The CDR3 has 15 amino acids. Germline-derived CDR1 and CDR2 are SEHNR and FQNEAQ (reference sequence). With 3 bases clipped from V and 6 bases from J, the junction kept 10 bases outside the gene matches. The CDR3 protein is CASSLRQGARAEQYF. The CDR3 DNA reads TGTGCCAGCAGCTTGAGGCAGGGGGCTCGGGCCGAGCAGTACTTC.

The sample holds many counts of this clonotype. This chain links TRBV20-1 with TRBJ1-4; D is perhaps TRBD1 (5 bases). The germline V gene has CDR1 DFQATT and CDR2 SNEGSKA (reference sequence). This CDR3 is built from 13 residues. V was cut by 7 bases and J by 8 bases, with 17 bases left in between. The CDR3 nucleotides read TGCAGTGAAAGGGGTCCGGCTGAAGAAAAACTGTTTTTT. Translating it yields CSERGPAEEKLFF.

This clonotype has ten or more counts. CDR3 DNA sequence: TGCAGTGCTAGTCTAGCGGGCATCACAGATACGCAGTATTTT. Amino acid sequence: CSASLAGITDTQYF. The chain carries TRBV20-1 and TRBJ2-3, with 8 bases that match TRBD2. Germline V CDR1 and CDR2: DFQATT, SNEGSKA (reference sequence). The CDR3 has 14 residues. Trimming removed 3 bases from V and 2 bases from J; junction bases left unmatched: 4.

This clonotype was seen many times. The CDR3 sequence: CASSLFQYQETQYF. The CDR3 region has the DNA TGTGCCAGCAGCTTATTTCAGTACCAAGAGACCCAGTACTTC. The gene calls are TRBV7-9 and TRBJ2-5; the D is unclear. This CDR3 contains 14 residues. Germline loops: CDR1 SEHNR, CDR2 FQNEAQ (reference sequence). The V end was cut by 2 bases, the J end by 0 bases, with 7 bases between. Full variable domain (rest looked up from reference TRBV7-9 and TRBJ2-5): DTGVSQNPRHKITKRGQNVTFRCDPISEHNRLYWYRQTLGQGPEFLTYFQNEAQLEKSRLLSDRFSAERPKGSFSTLEIQRTEQGDSAMYLCASSLFQYQETQYFGPGTRLLVL.

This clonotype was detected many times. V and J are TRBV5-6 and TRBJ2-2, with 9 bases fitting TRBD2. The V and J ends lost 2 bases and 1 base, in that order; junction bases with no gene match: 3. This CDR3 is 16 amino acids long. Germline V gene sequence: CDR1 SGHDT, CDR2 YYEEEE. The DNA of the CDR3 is TGTGCCAGCAGCTTCCCTAGCGGGGTGAACACCGGGGAGCTGTTTTTT. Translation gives CASSFPSGVNTGELFF. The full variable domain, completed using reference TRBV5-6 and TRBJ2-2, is DAGVTQSPTHLIKTRGQQVTLRCSPKSGHDTVSWYQQALGQGPQFIFQYYEEEERQRGNFPDRFSGHQFPNYSSELNVNALLLGDSALYLCASSFPSGVNTGELFFGEGSRLTVL.

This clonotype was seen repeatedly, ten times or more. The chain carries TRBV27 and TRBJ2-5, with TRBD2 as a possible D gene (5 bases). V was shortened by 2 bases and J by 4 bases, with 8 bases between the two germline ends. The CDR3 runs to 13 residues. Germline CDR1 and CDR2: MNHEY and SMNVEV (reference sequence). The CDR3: CASSLDGGETQYF. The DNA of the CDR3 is TGTGCCAGCAGTTTAGATGGAGGAGAGACCCAGTACTTC.